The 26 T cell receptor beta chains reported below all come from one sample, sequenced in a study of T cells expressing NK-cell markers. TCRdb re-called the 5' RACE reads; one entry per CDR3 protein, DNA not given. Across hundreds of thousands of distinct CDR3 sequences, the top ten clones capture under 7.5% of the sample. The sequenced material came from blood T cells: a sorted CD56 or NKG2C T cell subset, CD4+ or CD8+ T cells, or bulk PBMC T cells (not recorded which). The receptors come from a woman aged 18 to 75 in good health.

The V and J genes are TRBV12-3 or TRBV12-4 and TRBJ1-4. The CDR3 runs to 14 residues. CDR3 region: CASSFKAAGGKLFF.

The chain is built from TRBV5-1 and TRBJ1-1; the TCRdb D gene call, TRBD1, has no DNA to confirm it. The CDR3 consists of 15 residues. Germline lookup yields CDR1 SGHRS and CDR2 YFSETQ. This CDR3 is CASSLTGEENTEAFF. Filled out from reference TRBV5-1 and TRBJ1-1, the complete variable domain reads KAGVTQTPRYLIKTRGQQVTLSCSPISGHRSVSWYQQTPGQGLQFLFEYFSETQRNKGNFPGRFSGRQFSNSRSEMNVSTLELGDSALYLCASSLTGEENTEAFFGQGTRLTVV.

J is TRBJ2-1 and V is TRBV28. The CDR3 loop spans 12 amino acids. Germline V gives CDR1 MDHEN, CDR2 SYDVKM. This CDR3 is CASSSRYDEQFF.

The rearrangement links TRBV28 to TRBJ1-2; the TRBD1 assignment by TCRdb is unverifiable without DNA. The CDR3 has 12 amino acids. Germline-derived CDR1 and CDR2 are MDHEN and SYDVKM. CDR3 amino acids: CAILLVGQRYTF.

CDR3 in amino acids: CASSLGSGRYGYTF. This chain joins TRBV7-3 and TRBJ1-2; the D call from TCRdb, TRBD1, cannot be confirmed without DNA. Germline CDR1 SGHTA, CDR2 FQGTGA. This CDR3 has 14 residues.

The CDR3 sequence is CASSQGPFQFF. The chain has TRBV14 and TRBJ2-1. The CDR3 length is 11 residues. Germline loops: CDR1 SGHDN, CDR2 FVKESK.

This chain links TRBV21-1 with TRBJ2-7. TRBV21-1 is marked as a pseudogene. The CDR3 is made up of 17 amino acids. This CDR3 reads CASSQGRRLKSTYEQYF.

CDR3 region: CASSGQGSYNEQFF. The J gene is TRBJ2-1, the V gene TRBV2; as DNA is missing, the TRBD1 call by TCRdb cannot be tested. This CDR3 region has 14 residues. Germline values: CDR1 SNHLY, CDR2 FYNNEI.

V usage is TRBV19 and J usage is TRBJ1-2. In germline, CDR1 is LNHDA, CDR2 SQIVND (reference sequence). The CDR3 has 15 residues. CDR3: CASSKGTERISGYTF.

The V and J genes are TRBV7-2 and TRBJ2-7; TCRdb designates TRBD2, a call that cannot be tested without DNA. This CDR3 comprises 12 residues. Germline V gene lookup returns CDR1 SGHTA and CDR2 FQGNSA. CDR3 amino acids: CASSRLTDEQYF.

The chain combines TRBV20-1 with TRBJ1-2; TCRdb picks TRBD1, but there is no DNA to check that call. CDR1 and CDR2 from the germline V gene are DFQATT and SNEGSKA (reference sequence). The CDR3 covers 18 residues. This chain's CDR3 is CSARGPDSLGLLYYGYTF.

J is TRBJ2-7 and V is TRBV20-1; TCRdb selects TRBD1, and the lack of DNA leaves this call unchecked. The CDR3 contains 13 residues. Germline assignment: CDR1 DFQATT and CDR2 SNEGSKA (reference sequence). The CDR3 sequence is CSAQLDNSYEQYF.

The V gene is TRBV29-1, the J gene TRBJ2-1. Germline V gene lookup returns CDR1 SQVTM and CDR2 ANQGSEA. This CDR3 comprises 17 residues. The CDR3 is CSVEGLGKILSYNEQFF.

The CDR3 protein is CASSFTDSRGYGYTF. J is TRBJ1-2 and V is TRBV12-3 or TRBV12-4; TCRdb names TRBD1, which stays unverified in the absence of DNA. This CDR3 is 15 amino acids long.

Here the CDR3 reads CASSEAGTGTGQPQHF. The genes are TRBV25-1 and TRBJ1-5; TCRdb names TRBD1, which stays unverified in the absence of DNA. CDR3 length equals 16 residues. Germline V CDR1 and CDR2: MGHDK, SYGVNS.

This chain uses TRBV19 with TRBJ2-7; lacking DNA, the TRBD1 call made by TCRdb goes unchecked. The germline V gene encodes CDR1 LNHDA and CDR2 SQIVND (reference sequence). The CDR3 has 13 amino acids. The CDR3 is CASSMIGGYEQYF. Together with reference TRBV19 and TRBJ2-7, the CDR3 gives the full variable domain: DGGITQSPKYLFRKEGQNVTLSCEQNLNHDAMYWYRQDPGQGLRLIYYSQIVNDFQKGDIAEGYSVSREKKESFPLTVTSAQKNPTAFYLCASSMIGGYEQYFGPGTRLTVT.

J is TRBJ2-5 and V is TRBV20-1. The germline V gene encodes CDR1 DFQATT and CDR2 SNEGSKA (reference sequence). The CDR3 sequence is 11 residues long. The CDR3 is CSAVRTETQYF.

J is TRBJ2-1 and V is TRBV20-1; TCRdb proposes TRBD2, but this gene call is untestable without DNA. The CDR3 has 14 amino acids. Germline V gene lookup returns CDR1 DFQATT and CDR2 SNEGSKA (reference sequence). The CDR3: CSAMTRSLYNEQFF.

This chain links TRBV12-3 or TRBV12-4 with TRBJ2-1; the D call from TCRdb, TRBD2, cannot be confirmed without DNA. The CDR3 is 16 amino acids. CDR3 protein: CASSFRGTSLYNEQFF.

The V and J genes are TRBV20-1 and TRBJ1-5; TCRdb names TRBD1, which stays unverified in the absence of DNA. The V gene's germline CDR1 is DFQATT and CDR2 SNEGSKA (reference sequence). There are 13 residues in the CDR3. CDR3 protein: CSALTGDHQPQHF.

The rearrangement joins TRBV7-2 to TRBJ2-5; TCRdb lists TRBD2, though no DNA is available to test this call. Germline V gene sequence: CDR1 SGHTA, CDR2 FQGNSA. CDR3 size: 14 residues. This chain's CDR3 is CASSLAGGQGTQYF.

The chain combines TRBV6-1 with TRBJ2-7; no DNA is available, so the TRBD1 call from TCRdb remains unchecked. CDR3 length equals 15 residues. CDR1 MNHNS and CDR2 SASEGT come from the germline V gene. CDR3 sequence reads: CASSPRLGNPYEQYF.

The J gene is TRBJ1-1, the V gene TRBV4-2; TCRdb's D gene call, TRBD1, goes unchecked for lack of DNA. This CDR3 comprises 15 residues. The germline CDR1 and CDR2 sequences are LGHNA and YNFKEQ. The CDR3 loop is CASSQDTGTQGAAFF.

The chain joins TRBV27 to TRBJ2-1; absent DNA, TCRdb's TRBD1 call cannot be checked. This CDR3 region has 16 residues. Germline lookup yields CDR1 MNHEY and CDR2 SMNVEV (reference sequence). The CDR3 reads CASSLLGQGANNEQFF.

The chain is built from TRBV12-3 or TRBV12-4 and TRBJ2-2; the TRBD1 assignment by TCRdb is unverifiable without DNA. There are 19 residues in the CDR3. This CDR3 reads CASSLPPGTPGYSAGELFF.

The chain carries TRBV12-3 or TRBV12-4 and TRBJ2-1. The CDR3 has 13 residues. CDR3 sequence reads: CASSSSLGNEQFF.